This T cell receptor beta chain comes out of a study of beta chain features in type 1 diabetes. About the study: Age and gender were similar between patients and healthy donors, as were cell yields. There were about 110,000,000 sorted cells examined across all samples. Whole-study findings and limits: Cells carrying high TCR expression could end up over-represented when cDNA is sequenced. Patients' naive, central memory and regulatory TCRB repertoires appeared more alike than those of healthy donors.

As every portion of the isolated RNA was reverse transcribed, the sequencing read expressed TCRB transcripts. Generated by immunoSEQ multiplex PCR, the TCRdb table keeps only in-frame clones and is missing some. The sample shows more than 300,000 clones, roughly 16% of them seen only once. CDR3 length: 12 residues. V shed 6 bases and J shed 6 bases, with 9 bases lying between them. The V gene's germline CDR1 is MRHNA and CDR2 SNTAGT. Note on this clone: Its antigen is not known.

The gene calls are TRBV6-4 and TRBJ2-1; D is unclear. The sequenced material came from naive CD4+ T cells from blood. This clonotype was obtained from a woman between 18 and 29 years old in good health. In DNA form, the CDR3 reads TGTGCCAGCAGCCCGAATAGCAATGAGCAGTTCTTC. This codes for CASSPNSNEQFF.